Listed below are T cell receptor beta chains from one sample, sequenced in a study of blood T cell repertoires in COVID-19. Using immunoSEQ multiplex PCR, the repertoire was profiled, and TCRdb retains in-frame clones only, with some absent. Of 220,000 or so clones listed, roughly 89% are singletons. Source material: peripheral blood. These receptors originate from a man between 60 and 70 years old who had recovered from COVID-19. CDR3s include the opening cysteine and the closing phenylalanine or tryptophan. A D gene is named only where the DNA matches it firmly. Clone size is not always given. Where it is, it says once, few, many or a class for expanded clones.

NA,NA,TRBJ1-5,TRBV6-1,CASSDTLRGSSQPQHF,TGTGCCAGCAGTGATACTCTTCGCGGTTCGTCCCAGCCCCAGCATTTT
TRBD2,NA,TRBJ2-7,TRBV6-5,CASSYSAGGSGYEQYF,TGTGCCAGCAGTTACTCGGCGGGGGGTTCTGGCTACGAGCAGTACTTC
NA,NA,TRBJ2-7,TRBV5-1,CASSRSGGRDEQYF,TGCGCCAGCAGTCGGTCTGGGGGCAGAGACGAGCAGTACTTC
TRBD1,NA,TRBJ1-4,TRBV10-3,CAISGTGSDEKLFF,TGTGCCATCAGTGGGACAGGGTCGGATGAAAAACTGTTTTTT
NA,NA,TRBJ1-2,TRBV7-8,CASSPVLLSYGYTF,TGTGCCAGCAGCCCCGTCTTACTTTCCTATGGCTACACCTTC
TRBD1,NA,TRBJ1-1,TRBV19,CASRDQGVGTEAFF,TGTGCCAGTAGGGACCAGGGGGTCGGGACTGAAGCTTTCTTT
NA,NA,TRBJ1-6,TRBV14,CASSTYPGATYNSPLHF,TGTGCCAGCAGCACCTACCCAGGCGCAACCTATAATTCACCCCTCCACTTT
NA,NA,TRBJ1-3,TRBV10-1,CASSGDSHRVLSGNTIYF,TGCGCCAGCAGTGGAGACAGTCACCGAGTCCTCTCTGGAAACACCATATATTTT
NA,NA,TRBJ1-2,TRBV7-9,CASSENYGYTF,TGTGCCAGCAGTGAGAACTATGGCTACACCTTC
NA,NA,TRBJ1-2,TRBV14,CASSPAGAQDTF,TGTGCCAGCAGCCCGGCAGGGGCTCAGGACACCTTC
TRBD1,NA,TRBJ1-2,TRBV6-5,CAIGDSDGYTF,TGTGCCATTGGGGACAGCGATGGCTACACCTTC
NA,NA,TRBJ1-6,TRBV27,CASSFWAAYNSPLHF,TGTGCCAGCAGTTTTTGGGCAGCTTATAATTCACCCCTCCACTTT
NA,NA,TRBJ1-4,TRBV4-1,CASSQAEKLFF,TGCGCCAGCAGCCAGGCCGAAAAACTGTTTTTT
TRBD2,NA,TRBJ2-1,TRBV7-3,CASSLTSSGLDEQFF,TGTGCCAGCAGCTTAACGTCTAGCGGGCTGGATGAGCAGTTCTTC
TRBD1,NA,TRBJ1-3,TRBV6-5,CASSYSRTGRNTIYF,TGTGCCAGCAGTTACTCTCGGACAGGGAGAAACACCATATATTTT
NA,NA,TRBJ1-6,TRBV5-4,CASSLGGRASPLHF,TGTGCCAGCAGTTTAGGCGGGAGGGCCTCACCCCTCCACTTT
TRBD2,NA,TRBJ2-1,TRBV7-6,CASSLSGNEQFF,TGTGCCAGCAGCTTGAGCGGGAACGAGCAGTTCTTC
TRBD1,NA,TRBJ1-3,TRBV9,CASSPRTGAGNTIYF,TGTGCCAGCAGCCCCCGAACAGGGGCTGGAAACACCATATATTTT
NA,NA,TRBJ2-7,TRBV27,CASRPRDNPYEQYF,TGTGCCAGCAGACCGAGGGACAACCCGTACGAGCAGTACTTC
TRBD2,NA,TRBJ2-1,TRBV9,CASSVGLSSGDNEQFF,TGTGCCAGCAGCGTAGGTCTGTCTAGCGGGGACAATGAGCAGTTCTTC
NA,NA,TRBJ1-3,TRBV6-5,CASSQQGSSGNTIYF,TGTGCCAGCAGTCAACAGGGTTCCTCTGGAAACACCATATATTTT
TRBD1,NA,TRBJ2-5,TRBV18,CASSPGTGTTQETQYF,TGTGCCAGCTCCCCCGGGACAGGGACGACCCAAGAGACCCAGTACTTC
TRBD1,NA,TRBJ1-5,TRBV6-5,CASSSDRGPGQPQHF,TGTGCCAGCAGCTCGGACAGGGGGCCGGGTCAGCCCCAGCATTTT
TRBD2,NA,TRBJ2-1,TRBV7-2,CASSPLREKGINNEQFF,TGTGCCAGCAGCCCGCTGCGGGAGAAGGGGATAAACAATGAGCAGTTCTTC
NA,NA,TRBJ1-6,TRBV19,CASSIKEGGSSPLHF,TGTGCCAGTAGTATAAAGGAGGGTGGCAGTTCACCCCTCCACTTT
NA,NA,TRBJ1-1,TRBV28,CASSLMTFDAFF,TGTGCCAGCAGTTTAATGACATTCGACGCTTTCTTT
NA,NA,TRBJ2-7,TRBV3-1/TRBV3-2,CASSPYEGAYEQYF,TGTGCCAGCAGCCCCTACGAGGGGGCCTACGAGCAGTACTTC
NA,NA,TRBJ1-1,TRBV6-5,CASSSPNPNTEAFF,TGTGCCAGCAGTTCCCCAAATCCGAACACTGAAGCTTTCTTT
NA,NA,TRBJ2-2,TRBV11-3,CASSPGGGRGWANTGELFF,TGTGCCAGCAGCCCCGGCGGAGGGCGGGGTTGGGCGAACACCGGGGAGCTGTTTTTT
TRBD2,NA,TRBJ2-1,TRBV20-1,CSASRASGMNEQFF,TGCAGTGCTAGTAGGGCTAGCGGGATGAATGAGCAGTTCTTC
NA,once,TRBJ1-1,TRBV3-1/TRBV3-2,CASSQEGRGRGRSNEAFF,TGTGCCAGCAGCCAAGAGGGGCGGGGTCGTGGCCGCTCCAATGAAGCTTTCTTT
TRBD2,NA,TRBJ2-2,TRBV7-6,CASSPHQYSGSRQGGELFF,TGTGCCAGCAGCCCCCACCAATATAGCGGGAGTCGTCAAGGCGGGGAGCTGTTTTTT
NA,NA,TRBJ1-1,TRBV5-4,CASSPGPGAEAFF,TGTGCCAGCAGCCCCGGGCCGGGGGCTGAAGCTTTCTTT
NA,NA,TRBJ1-1,TRBV18,CASSSGGIMNTEAFF,TGTGCCAGCTCAAGCGGTGGGATCATGAACACTGAAGCTTTCTTT
TRBD1,NA,TRBJ1-4,TRBV16,CASSQGGQGKTEKLFF,TGTGCCAGCAGCCAAGGGGGACAGGGGAAAACCGAAAAACTGTTTTTT
TRBD1,NA,TRBJ1-1,TRBV6-5,CASSYSNRGPNTEAFF,TGTGCCAGCAGTTACTCCAACAGGGGCCCGAACACTGAAGCTTTCTTT
NA,once,TRBJ2-5,TRBV5-1,CASSIPGEETQYF,TGCGCCAGCAGCATCCCAGGGGAGGAGACCCAGTACTTC
TRBD1,NA,TRBJ1-5,TRBV28,CASSLEVRGPQPQHF,TGTGCCAGCAGTTTAGAGGTCAGGGGGCCTCAGCCCCAGCATTTT
NA,NA,TRBJ2-7,TRBV5-1,CASSQDAGRMQYF,TGCGCCAGCAGCCAGGACGCGGGAAGGATGCAGTACTTC
TRBD2,NA,TRBJ2-7,TRBV3-1/TRBV3-2,CASSQDRLAGTYEQYF,TGTGCCAGCAGCCAAGATAGGCTAGCGGGAACCTACGAGCAGTACTTC
NA,NA,TRBJ1-1,TRBV29-1,CSVGRSWIPGTEAFF,TGCAGCGTGGGCCGGAGTTGGATCCCCGGCACTGAAGCTTTCTTT
TRBD1,NA,TRBJ1-4,TRBV5-1,CASSLAGTGINEKLFF,TGCGCCAGCAGCTTGGCCGGGACAGGGATTAATGAAAAACTGTTTTTT
NA,NA,TRBJ2-2,TRBV4-3,CASSQSKGTGELFF,TGCGCCAGCAGCCAGTCTAAGGGGACCGGGGAGCTGTTTTTT
NA,NA,TRBJ2-5,TRBV5-3,CARSRKTGPSETQYF,TGTGCCAGAAGCCGGAAGACAGGCCCCTCGGAGACCCAGTACTTC
NA,NA,TRBJ2-2,TRBV28,CASSPSGLRYYTGELFF,TGTGCCAGCAGTCCCTCGGGACTGCGGTATTACACCGGGGAGCTGTTTTTT
NA,NA,TRBJ1-3,TRBV10-3,CAIAGVSGNTIYF,TGTGCCATAGCCGGTGTCTCTGGAAACACCATATATTTT
NA,NA,TRBJ2-3,TRBV5-4,CASSPPGSGTDTQYF,TGTGCCAGCAGCCCCCCTGGGAGTGGGACAGATACGCAGTATTTT
TRBD2,NA,TRBJ2-5,TRBV4-1,CASSPRASGGRETQYF,TGCGCCAGCAGCCCCCGAGCTAGCGGGGGAAGGGAGACCCAGTACTTC
TRBD1,NA,TRBJ2-2,TRBV10-3,CATNRDRGAGELFF,TGTGCCACAAACCGGGACAGGGGCGCCGGGGAGCTGTTTTTT
NA,NA,TRBJ1-5,TRBV7-2,CASSLDSSNQPQHF,TGTGCCAGCAGCTTAGACAGTAGCAATCAGCCCCAGCATTTT